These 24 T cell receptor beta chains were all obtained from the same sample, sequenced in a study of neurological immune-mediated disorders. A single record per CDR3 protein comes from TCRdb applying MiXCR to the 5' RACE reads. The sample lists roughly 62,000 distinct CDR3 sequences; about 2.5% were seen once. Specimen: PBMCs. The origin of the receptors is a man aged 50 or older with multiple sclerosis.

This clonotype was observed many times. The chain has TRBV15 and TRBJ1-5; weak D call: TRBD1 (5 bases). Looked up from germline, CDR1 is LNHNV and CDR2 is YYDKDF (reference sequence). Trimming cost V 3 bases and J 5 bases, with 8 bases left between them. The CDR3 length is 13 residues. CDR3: CATSRQGDQPQHF. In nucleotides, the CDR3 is TGTGCCACCAGCAGGCAGGGTGATCAGCCCCAGCATTTT.

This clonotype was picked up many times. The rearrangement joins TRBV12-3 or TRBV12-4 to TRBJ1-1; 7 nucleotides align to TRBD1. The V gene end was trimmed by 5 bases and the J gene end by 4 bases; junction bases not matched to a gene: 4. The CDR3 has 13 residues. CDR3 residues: CASSDRVRTEAFF. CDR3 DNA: TGTGCCAGCAGTGACAGGGTACGCACTGAAGCTTTCTTT.

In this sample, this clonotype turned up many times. The CDR3 region has the DNA TGCAGTGCTACGGGTGCGTACGAGCAGTACTTC. Amino acids: CSATGAYEQYF. The gene calls are TRBV20-1 and TRBJ2-7; unclear D gene. V lost 4 bases and J lost 4, with 8 bases in between. The CDR3 spans 11 residues. Germline V lookup: CDR1 DFQATT, CDR2 SNEGSKA (reference sequence).

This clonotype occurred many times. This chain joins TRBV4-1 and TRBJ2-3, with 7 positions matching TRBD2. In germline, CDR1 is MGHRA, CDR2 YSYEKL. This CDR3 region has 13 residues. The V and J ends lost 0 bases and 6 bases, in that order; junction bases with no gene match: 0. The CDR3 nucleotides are TGCGCCAGCAGCCAAGAGCGGGGGGATACGCAGTATTTT. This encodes CASSQERGDTQYF.

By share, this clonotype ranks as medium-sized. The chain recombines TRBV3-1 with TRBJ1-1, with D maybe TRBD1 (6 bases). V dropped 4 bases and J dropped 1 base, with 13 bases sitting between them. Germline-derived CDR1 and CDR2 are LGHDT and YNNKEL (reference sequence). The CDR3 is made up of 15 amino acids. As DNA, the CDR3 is TGTGCCAGCAGCCGCAGCTCGGGGGCGAACACTGAAGCTTTCTTT. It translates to CASSRSSGANTEAFF. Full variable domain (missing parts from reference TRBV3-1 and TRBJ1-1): DTAVSQTPKYLVTQMGNDKSIKCEQNLGHDTMYWYKQDSKKFLKIMFSYNNKELIINETVPNRFSPKSPDKAHLNLHINSLELGDSAVYFCASSRSSGANTEAFFGQGTRLTVV.

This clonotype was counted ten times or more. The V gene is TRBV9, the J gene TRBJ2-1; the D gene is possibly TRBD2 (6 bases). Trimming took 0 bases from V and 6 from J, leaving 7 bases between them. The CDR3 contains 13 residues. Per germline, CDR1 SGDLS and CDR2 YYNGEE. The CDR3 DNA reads TGTGCCAGCAGCGTAGCGACTAGCAATGAGCAGTTCTTC. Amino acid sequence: CASSVATSNEQFF.

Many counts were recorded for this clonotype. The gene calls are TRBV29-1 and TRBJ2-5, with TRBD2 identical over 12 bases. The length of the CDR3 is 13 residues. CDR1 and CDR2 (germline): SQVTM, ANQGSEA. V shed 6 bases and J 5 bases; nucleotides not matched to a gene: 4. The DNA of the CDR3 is TGCAGCGTGCGGACTAGCGGGGCGGAGACCCAGTACTTC. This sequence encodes CSVRTSGAETQYF.

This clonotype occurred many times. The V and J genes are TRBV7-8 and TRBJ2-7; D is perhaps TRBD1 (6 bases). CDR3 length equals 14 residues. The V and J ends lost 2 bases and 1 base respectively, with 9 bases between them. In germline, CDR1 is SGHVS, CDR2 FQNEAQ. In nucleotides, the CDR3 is TGTGCCAGCAGCTTACATGACAGGTCCTACGAGCAGTACTTC. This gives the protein CASSLHDRSYEQYF.

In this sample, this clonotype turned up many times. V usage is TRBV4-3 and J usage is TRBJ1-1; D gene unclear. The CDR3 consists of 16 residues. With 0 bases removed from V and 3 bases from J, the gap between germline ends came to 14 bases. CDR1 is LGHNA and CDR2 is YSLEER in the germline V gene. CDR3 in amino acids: CASSQDRLGLDTEAFF. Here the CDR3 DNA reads TGCGCCAGCAGCCAAGATCGGCTGGGTTTGGACACTGAAGCTTTCTTT.

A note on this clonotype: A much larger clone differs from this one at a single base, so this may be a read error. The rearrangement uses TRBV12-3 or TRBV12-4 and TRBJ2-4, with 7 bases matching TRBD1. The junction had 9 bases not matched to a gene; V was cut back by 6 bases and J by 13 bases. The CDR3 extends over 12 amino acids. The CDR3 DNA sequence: TGTGCCAGCAGAGGGAAAGGGGGCTTCCAGTACTTC. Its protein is CASRGKGGFQYF.

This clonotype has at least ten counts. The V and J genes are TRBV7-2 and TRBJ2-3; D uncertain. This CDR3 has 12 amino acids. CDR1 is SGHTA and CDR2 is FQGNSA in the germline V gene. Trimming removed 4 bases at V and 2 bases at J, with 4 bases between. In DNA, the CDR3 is TGTGCCAGCAGCTGGATCACAGATACGCAGTATTTT. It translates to CASSWITDTQYF.

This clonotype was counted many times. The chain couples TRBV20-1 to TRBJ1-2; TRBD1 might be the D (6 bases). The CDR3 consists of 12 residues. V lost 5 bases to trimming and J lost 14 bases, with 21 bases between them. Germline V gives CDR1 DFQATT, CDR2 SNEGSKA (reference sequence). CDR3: CSARGQGPAGTF. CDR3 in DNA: TGCAGTGCTCGAGGCCAGGGGCCCGCTGGAACCTTC.

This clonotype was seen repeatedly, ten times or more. The CDR3 DNA sequence: TGTGCCACCAGCCCCGGGATCGCGGGCGGCTACACCTTC. Protein product: CATSPGIAGGYTF. V and J are TRBV15 and TRBJ1-2; D unclear. From germline, CDR1 is LNHNV and CDR2 YYDKDF (reference sequence). This CDR3 comprises 13 residues. V shed 5 bases and J shed 8 bases, with 15 bases lying between them.

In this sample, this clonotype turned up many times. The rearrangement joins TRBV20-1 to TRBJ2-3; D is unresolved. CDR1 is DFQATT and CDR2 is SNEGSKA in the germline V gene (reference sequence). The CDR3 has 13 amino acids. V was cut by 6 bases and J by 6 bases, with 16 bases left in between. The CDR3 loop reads CSARPVSLDTQYF. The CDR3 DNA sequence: TGCAGTGCCAGACCGGTGTCTTTGGATACGCAGTATTTT.

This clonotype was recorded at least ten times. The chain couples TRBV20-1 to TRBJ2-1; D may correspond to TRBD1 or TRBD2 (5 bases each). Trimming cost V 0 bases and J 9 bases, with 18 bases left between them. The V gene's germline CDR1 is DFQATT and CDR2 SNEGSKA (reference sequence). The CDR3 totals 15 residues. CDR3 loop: CSARDRVGLASEQFF. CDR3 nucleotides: TGCAGTGCTAGAGACAGGGTTGGGTTAGCGAGTGAGCAGTTCTTC.

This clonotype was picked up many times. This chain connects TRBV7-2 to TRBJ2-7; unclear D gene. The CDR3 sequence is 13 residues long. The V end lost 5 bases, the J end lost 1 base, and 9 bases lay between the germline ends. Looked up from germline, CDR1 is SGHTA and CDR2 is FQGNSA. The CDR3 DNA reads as TGTGCCAGCAGCCCCGGCCGATCCTACGAGCAGTACTTC. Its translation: CASSPGRSYEQYF.

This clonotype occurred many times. This CDR3 reads CASSLQPRGAAGSANEKLFF. The CDR3 bases are TGTGCCAGCAGCCTGCAACCGAGGGGTGCGGCGGGTAGCGCTAATGAAAAACTGTTTTTT. The V and J genes are TRBV7-9 and TRBJ1-4, with a possible D match to TRBD1 (5 bases). CDR3 length equals 20 residues. Germline loops: CDR1 SEHNR, CDR2 FQNEAQ (reference sequence). V gave up 5 bases and J gave up 3 bases, with 28 bases separating them. Complete variable domain (other parts from reference TRBV7-9 and TRBJ1-4): DTGVSQNPRHKITKRGQNVTFRCDPISEHNRLYWYRQTLGQGPEFLTYFQNEAQLEKSRLLSDRFSAERPKGSFSTLEIQRTEQGDSAMYLCASSLQPRGAAGSANEKLFFGSGTQLSVL.

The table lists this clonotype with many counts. For the CDR3, the DNA is TGCGCCAGCTCGCCGGGGGCCCTGCGGGGAAACACCATATATTTT. As protein: CASSPGALRGNTIYF. The gene calls are TRBV5-1 and TRBJ1-3; weak D call: TRBD1 (6 bases). Per germline, CDR1 SGHRS and CDR2 YFSETQ. Between the trimmed V and J ends, which lost 7 bases and 4 bases, there was a span of 18 bases. CDR3 length: 15 amino acids.

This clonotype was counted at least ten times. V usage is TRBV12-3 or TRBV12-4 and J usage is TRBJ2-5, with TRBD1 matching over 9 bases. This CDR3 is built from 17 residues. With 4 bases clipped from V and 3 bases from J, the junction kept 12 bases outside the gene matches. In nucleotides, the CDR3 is TGTGCCAGCAGTTCTGTAGGCGCCGGGACAGGGAAAGAGACCCAGTACTTC. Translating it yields CASSSVGAGTGKETQYF.

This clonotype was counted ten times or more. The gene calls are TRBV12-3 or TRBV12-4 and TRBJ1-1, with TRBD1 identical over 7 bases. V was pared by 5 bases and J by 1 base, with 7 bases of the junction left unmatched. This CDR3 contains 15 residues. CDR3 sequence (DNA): TGTGCCAGCAGTCTAGTAGGGGGCGCGAACACTGAAGCTTTCTTT. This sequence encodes CASSLVGGANTEAFF.

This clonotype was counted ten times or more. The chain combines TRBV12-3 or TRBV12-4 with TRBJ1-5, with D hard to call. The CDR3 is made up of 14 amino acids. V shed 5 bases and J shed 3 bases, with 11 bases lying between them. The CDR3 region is CASSAVPFNQPQHF. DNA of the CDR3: TGTGCCAGCAGTGCGGTCCCCTTCAATCAGCCCCAGCATTTT.

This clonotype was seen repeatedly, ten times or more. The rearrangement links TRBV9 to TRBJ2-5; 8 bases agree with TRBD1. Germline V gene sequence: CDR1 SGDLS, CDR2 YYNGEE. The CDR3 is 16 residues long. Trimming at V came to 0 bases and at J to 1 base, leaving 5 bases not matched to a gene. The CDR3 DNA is TGTGCCAGCAGCGTAGAAACAGGGGGAATCCAAGAGACCCAGTACTTC. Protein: CASSVETGGIQETQYF.

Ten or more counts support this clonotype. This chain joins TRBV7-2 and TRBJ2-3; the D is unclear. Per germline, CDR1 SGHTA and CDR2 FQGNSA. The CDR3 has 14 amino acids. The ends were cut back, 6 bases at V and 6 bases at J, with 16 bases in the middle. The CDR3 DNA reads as TGTGCCAGCAGTCCCCCTCCTACTCGGGATACGCAGTATTTT. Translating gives CASSPPPTRDTQYF.

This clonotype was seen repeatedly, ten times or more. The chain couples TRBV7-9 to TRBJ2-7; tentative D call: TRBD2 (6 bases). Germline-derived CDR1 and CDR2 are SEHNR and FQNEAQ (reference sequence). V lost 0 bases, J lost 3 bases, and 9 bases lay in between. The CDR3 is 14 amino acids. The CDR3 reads CASSLASAGYEQYF. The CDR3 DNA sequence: TGTGCCAGCAGCTTAGCGTCAGCGGGCTACGAGCAGTACTTC.